These T cell receptor beta chains were read from a single sample in a study of CD8+CD57+ T cells in acquired aplastic anemia. One entry per CDR3 protein results from TCRdb running MiXCR on the reads. The sample has approximately 470,000 distinct CDR3 sequences, around 30% seen once. The sample consisted of sorted CD4+, CD8+, or CD8+CD57+ T cells (not recorded which) from PBMCs. The receptor source for this set is a human donor with aplastic anemia. CDR3s include the opening cysteine and the closing phenylalanine or tryptophan. A D gene is named only where the DNA matches it firmly. Clone sizes are given selectively: once, few, many, or a class where the clone is expanded.

>NA|TRBV4-1|TRBD2|TRBJ2-7
TGCGCCAGCAGCCAAGGGGACCGCGCTAGCGGGGGTGGTGAGCAGTACTTC
CASSQGDRASGGGEQYF
>NA|TRBV7-2|TRBD1|TRBJ1-6
TGTGCCAGCAGCTTAGCGACACAGGGGACCCTCCACTTT
CASSLATQGTLHF
>many|TRBV15|NA|TRBJ2-5
TGTGCCACCAGCAGAGATGCACGGCACCAAGAGACCCAGTACTTC
CATSRDARHQETQYF
>few|TRBV6-1|TRBD1|TRBJ1-5
TGTGCCAGCAGTGATGGACAGGGGGCGGGCAATCAGCCCCAGCATTTT
CASSDGQGAGNQPQHF
>NA|TRBV19|NA|TRBJ2-7
TGTGCCAGTAGTATAGCCCCAGGAAGTCCCTACGAGCAGTACTTC
CASSIAPGSPYEQYF
>few|TRBV19|NA|TRBJ1-2
TGTGCCTGGAGTGTACACGGCAGATCTAACTATGGCTACACCTTC
CAWSVHGRSNYGYTF
>many|TRBV9|TRBD1|TRBJ1-5
TGTGCCAGCAGCCCCGCCCCAGACAGGGACCAGCCCCAGCATTTT
CASSPAPDRDQPQHF
>many|TRBV15|NA|TRBJ1-3
TGTGCCACCAGCAGAGAACAGCTCTCTGGAAACACCATATATTTT
CATSREQLSGNTIYF
>few|TRBV10-3|TRBD1|TRBJ2-5
TGTGCCATCAGCTCTGACAGGGGGCAAGAGACCCAGTACTTC
CAISSDRGQETQYF
>many|TRBV13|NA|TRBJ2-7
TGTGCCAGCAGCTTGCGATTCGGAGGGAGGTACGAGCAGTACTTC
CASSLRFGGRYEQYF
>NA|TRBV30|NA|TRBJ1-1
TGTGCCTGGAGGGTCTATGCAGAAGCTTTCTTT
CAWRVYAEAFF
>NA|TRBV20-1|NA|TRBJ1-1
TGCAGTGCTAGAGGTGGGCTCTCACAGGGCACTGAAGTTTTCTTT
CSARGGLSQGTEVFF
>NA|TRBV5-1|TRBD2|TRBJ2-7
TGCGCCAGCAGCTCGCGTCGCACTAGCGGGGGGGGGTTTAGCGAGCAGTACTTC
CASSSRRTSGGGFSEQYF
>NA|TRBV10-3|TRBD1|TRBJ2-7
TGTGCCATCGTCGCCGGGACAGGGGACTACGAGCAGTACTTC
CAIVAGTGDYEQYF
>NA|TRBV2|TRBD1|TRBJ2-5
TGTGCCACCAGTGATAGGACAGGTCAAGAGACCCAGTACTTC
CATSDRTGQETQYF
>NA|TRBV4-2|NA|TRBJ2-3
TGTGCCAGCAGAGACCGGGGGCAGGTGGGCACAGATACGCAGTATTTT
CASRDRGQVGTDTQYF
>NA|TRBV6-2/TRBV6-3|TRBD2|TRBJ2-2
TGTGCCAGCAGTTATGGTGTCGGGGGGGACACCGGGGAGCTGTTTTTT
CASSYGVGGDTGELFF
>few|TRBV2|TRBD2|TRBJ2-5
TGTGCCAGCAGCCCGGGACTAGCGGGGTACGAGACCCAGTACTTC
CASSPGLAGYETQYF
>NA|TRBV7-2|NA|TRBJ2-2
TGTGCCAGCAGCTTTGGGCAGGGACCCCCCGGGGAGCTGTTTTTT
CASSFGQGPPGELFF
>few|TRBV25-1|TRBD1|TRBJ2-3
TGTGCCAGCAGCGGCGATGGACAGGTCTCAGATACGCAGTATTTT
CASSGDGQVSDTQYF